Listed here are 27 T cell receptor beta chains from one sample, sequenced in a study of cytomegalovirus exposure and HLA in healthy donors. Assay used: immunoSEQ multiplex PCR; TCRdb lists only in-frame clones, some missing. The sample shows almost 75,000 clones, about 85% of them seen only once. The sample taken for sequencing was PBMCs. The receptors were sampled from a man aged 30-40 years in good health and CMV-seronegative.

The chain uses TRBV5-4 and TRBJ2-2; 9 bases align to TRBD2. J was trimmed by 2 bases and V by 5 bases; bases with no gene match: 10. CDR3 length: 17 residues. Germline lookup yields CDR1 SGHNT and CDR2 YYREEE (reference sequence). As DNA, the CDR3 is TGTGCCAGCAGTTCGGGCCTAGCGGGGCGTAACACCGGGGAGCTGTTTTTT. This translates into CASSSGLAGRNTGELFF.

This clone was seen a few times. The chain is built from TRBV11-3 and TRBJ2-2, with 7 bases fitting TRBD1. Germline lookup yields CDR1 SGHNT and CDR2 YENEEA. Trimming took 4 bases from V and 0 from J; bases not matched to a gene: 5. CDR3 size: 16 residues. The CDR3: CASSSYRGANTGELFF. DNA of the CDR3: TGTGCCAGCAGCTCCTACAGGGGCGCGAACACCGGGGAGCTGTTTTTT. Drawing the rest from reference TRBV11-3 and TRBJ2-2, the complete variable domain is EAGVVQSPRYKIIEKKQPVAFWCNPISGHNTLYWYLQNLGQGPELLIRYENEEAVDDSQLPKDRFSAERLKGVDSTLKIQPAELGDSAVYLCASSSYRGANTGELFFGEGSRLTVL.

This clone was observed a handful of times. In the same sample, other DNA sequences code for this CDR3. The V call is TRBV27, the J call TRBJ1-6; 10 bases fit TRBD1. V shed 7 bases, J shed 10 bases, and the junction held 7 bases outside the gene matches. The CDR3 runs to 14 residues. CDR1 is MNHEY, CDR2 SMNVEV, per germline (reference sequence). The CDR3: CASTHMTGGSPLHF. The CDR3 coding sequence is TGTGCCAGCACCCACATGACAGGGGGCTCACCCCTCCACTTT.

This clone was seen at least ten times. The genes are TRBV6-4 and TRBJ2-3, with D perhaps TRBD2 (6 bases). The CDR3 sequence is 13 residues long. V lost 5 bases to trimming and J lost 0 bases, with 6 bases between them. Germline V lookup: CDR1 MRHNA, CDR2 SNTAGT. In nucleotides, the CDR3 is TGTGCCAGCAGTAGCGGGAGCACAGATACGCAGTATTTT. This gives the protein CASSSGSTDTQYF.

The chain couples TRBV28 to TRBJ2-7, with a possible D match to TRBD1 (6 bases). The CDR3 length is 13 residues. Germline V gene sequence: CDR1 MDHEN, CDR2 SYDVKM. V was trimmed by 6 bases and J by 2 bases, leaving 11 bases between them. The chain's CDR3 is CASSQGQPYEQYV. DNA of the CDR3: TGTGCCAGCAGCCAGGGACAACCCTACGAGCAGTACGTC.

This clone was found once. The chain recombines TRBV4-3 with TRBJ2-1; D call uncertain. This CDR3 has 14 residues. The germline CDR1 and CDR2 sequences are LGHNA and YSLEER. Trimming removed 0 bases from V and 9 bases from J, with 12 bases in between. The CDR3 region has the DNA TGCGCCAGCAGCCAAGACCCCTTTTCGGTTGAGCAGTTCTTC. Amino acids: CASSQDPFSVEQFF.

This sequence joins TRBV11-2 and TRBJ2-1; D might be TRBD2 (5 bases). Between the trimmed V and J ends, which lost 5 bases and 2 bases, there was a span of 13 bases. This CDR3 comprises 15 residues. Germline V gene data show CDR1 as SGHAT and CDR2 as FQNNGV. Here the CDR3 reads CASSEASHPYNEQFF. For the CDR3, the DNA is TGTGCCAGCAGCGAAGCTAGCCATCCCTACAATGAGCAGTTCTTC.

The V gene is TRBV28, the J gene TRBJ2-7, with D possibly matching TRBD2 (6 bases). This CDR3 is built from 15 residues. Trimming left V 4 bases short and J 5 bases short, with 18 bases between. From germline, CDR1 is MDHEN and CDR2 SYDVKM. The chain's CDR3 is CASSSAGTSGDEQYF. CDR3 nucleotides: TGTGCCAGCAGTTCTGCGGGGACCTCTGGCGACGAGCAGTACTTC.

This clone was observed a few times. The chain couples TRBV27 to TRBJ1-5; D is unclear. Trimming removed 6 bases from V and 3 bases from J, with 12 bases in between. CDR1 and CDR2 from the germline V gene are MNHEY and SMNVEV (reference sequence). The CDR3 totals 14 residues. The CDR3 region has the DNA TGTGCCAGCAGCCCCCTAGAAGACAATCAGCCCCAGCATTTT. Protein sequence: CASSPLEDNQPQHF.

This clone was seen just once. The chain is built from TRBV4-1 and TRBJ1-2, with a possible D match to TRBD1 (5 bases). The germline CDR1 and CDR2 sequences are MGHRA and YSYEKL. Between the trimmed V and J ends, which lost 4 bases and 0 bases, there was a span of 18 bases. This CDR3 is 17 amino acids long. CDR3 in amino acids: CASSPVDSPASNYGYTF. As DNA, the CDR3 is TGCGCCAGCAGCCCAGTCGACAGCCCGGCCTCTAACTATGGCTACACCTTC.

In this sample, this clone turned up once. This chain uses TRBV6-5 with TRBJ2-3, with TRBD2 as a possible D gene (6 bases). V lost 7 bases, J lost 3 bases, and 14 bases lay in between. Germline V gene data show CDR1 as MNHEY and CDR2 as SVGAGI. The CDR3 totals 14 residues. This CDR3 reads CASTPAGSTDTQYF. CDR3 bases: TGTGCCAGCACCCCGGCGGGGAGTACAGATACGCAGTATTTT.

The chain carries TRBV5-1 and TRBJ2-7; unclear D gene. The CDR3 consists of 10 residues. V gave up 8 bases and J gave up 4 bases, with 7 bases separating them. Germline lookup yields CDR1 SGHRS and CDR2 YFSETQ. CDR3 coding DNA: TGCGCCAGGGAGAAGTACGAGCAGTACGTC. Its protein product is CAREKYEQYV.

V is TRBV30 and J is TRBJ1-1; the D is unclear. Germline assignment: CDR1 GTSNPN and CDR2 SVGIG (reference sequence). Trimming removed 5 bases from V and 0 bases from J, with 4 bases in between. This CDR3 has 11 residues. CDR3 nucleotides: TGTGCCTGGCTATTGAACACTGAAGCTTTCTTT. Translation: CAWLLNTEAFF.

The chain carries TRBV5-1 and TRBJ2-3, with TRBD2 identical over 12 bases. V gave up 4 bases and J gave up 2 bases; unmatched junction bases: 5. The germline CDR1 and CDR2 sequences are SGHRS and YFSETQ. The CDR3 contains 16 residues. Here the CDR3 DNA reads TGCGCCAGCAGCAACCGACTAGCGGGAGTCACAGATACGCAGTATTTT. This gives the protein CASSNRLAGVTDTQYF.

The chain joins TRBV6-5 to TRBJ1-1; weak D call: TRBD1 (5 bases). Germline lookup yields CDR1 MNHEY and CDR2 SVGAGI. The CDR3 totals 13 residues. V lost 5 bases to trimming and J lost 6 bases, with 13 bases between them. In DNA, the CDR3 is TGTGCCAGCAGTGTCCAGGGTTTTTCTGAAGCTTTCTTT. Its protein is CASSVQGFSEAFF.

The chain recombines TRBV7-3 with TRBJ2-2; TRBD2 is a possible D gene (6 bases). This CDR3 has 17 amino acids. Germline V gene lookup returns CDR1 SGHTA and CDR2 FQGTGA. Trimming left V 5 bases short and J 3 bases short, with 19 bases between. This CDR3 is CASSAGPPGRYTGELFF. CDR3 nucleotides: TGTGCCAGCAGCGCGGGGCCCCCGGGACGGTACACCGGGGAGCTGTTTTTT.

The chain has TRBV29-1 and TRBJ1-2; D unclear. The length of the CDR3 is 9 residues. V was clipped by 4 bases and J by 9 bases, with 6 bases between them. CDR1 is SQVTM, CDR2 ANQGSEA, per germline. CDR3 region: CSVGDSYTF. The CDR3 DNA follows: TGCAGCGTTGGAGACAGCTACACCTTC.

CDR3 sequence (DNA): TGTGCCAGCAGCGTAGGGCAGGGAGGTATGAACACTGAAGCTTTCTTT. Protein: CASSVGQGGMNTEAFF. The chain combines TRBV9 with TRBJ1-1; a weak D match, TRBD1 (5 bases). Germline V gene lookup returns CDR1 SGDLS and CDR2 YYNGEE. This CDR3 has 16 residues. V was shortened by 0 bases and J by 0 bases, with 12 bases between the two germline ends.

This clone was counted a few times. The chain links TRBV25-1 to TRBJ1-2; no firm D call. The CDR3 contains 16 residues. V was pared by 1 base and J by 7 bases, with 19 bases between. Looked up from germline, CDR1 is MGHDK and CDR2 is SYGVNS. CDR3 protein: CASSESGGRIRSGYTF. Here the CDR3 DNA reads TGTGCCAGCAGTGAATCGGGAGGGCGAATCCGCTCTGGCTACACCTTC.

The gene calls are TRBV29-1 and TRBJ2-3; 7 bases are a match to TRBD2. After removal of 7 bases from V and 4 bases from J, the junction contained 17 bases not matched to a gene. Germline lookup yields CDR1 SQVTM and CDR2 ANQGSEA. The CDR3 spans 16 residues. CDR3 DNA: TGCAGCGCCCACACGGGGTCTGGGACTATCCCAGATACGCAGTATTTT. As protein: CSAHTGSGTIPDTQYF.

The genes are TRBV4-3 and TRBJ1-1; D unclear. Germline V gene sequence: CDR1 LGHNA, CDR2 YSLEER. The length of the CDR3 is 14 residues. Trimming took 0 bases from V and 11 from J, leaving 16 bases between them. DNA for the CDR3: TGCGCCAGCAGCCAAGATACCCAGCCCTGGCGGGCTTTCTTT. Translation gives CASSQDTQPWRAFF.

V gene TRBV21-1 combines with J gene TRBJ1-2; the table's D gene call, TRBD1, was not cross checked with the DNA. TRBV21-1 is termed a pseudogene. The CDR3 length is 16 residues. The CDR3 DNA reads TGTGCCAGCACCTCATCACCGGGACAAAGGATCGCTGGCTACACCTTC. It encodes CASTSSPGQRIAGYTF.

This rearrangement joins TRBV6-5 to TRBJ2-5; D is perhaps TRBD2 (5 bases). Trimming removed 10 bases from V and 5 bases from J, with 14 bases in between. Germline V gene sequence: CDR1 MNHEY, CDR2 SVGAGI. The CDR3 sequence is 12 residues long. CDR3: CATLGSTETQYF. CDR3 nucleotide sequence: TGTGCCACTCTAGGGAGCACGGAGACCCAGTACTTC.

In this sample, this clone turned up once. The V call is TRBV5-5, the J call TRBJ2-2; 14 positions match TRBD2. V trimming: 6 bases; J trimming: 4 bases; junction bases outside the gene matches: 11. Germline assignment: CDR1 SGHKS and CDR2 YYEKEE (reference sequence). The CDR3 covers 18 residues. CDR3 sequence: CASTDMGLAGAATGELFF. In nucleotides, the CDR3 is TGTGCCAGCACCGACATGGGACTAGCGGGAGCCGCCACCGGGGAGCTGTTTTTT. Based on the CDR3 plus reference TRBV5-5 and TRBJ2-2, the full variable domain is DAGVTQSPTHLIKTRGQQVTLRCSPISGHKSVSWYQQVLGQGPQFIFQYYEKEERGRGNFPDRFSARQFPNYSSELNVNALLLGDSALYLCASTDMGLAGAATGELFFGEGSRLTVL.

The rearrangement links TRBV5-1 to TRBJ2-2; 8 nucleotides line up with TRBD2. The CDR3 sequence is 14 residues long. The junction had 4 bases not matched to a gene; V was cut back by 4 bases and J by 5 bases. Germline V gives CDR1 SGHRS, CDR2 YFSETQ. The CDR3: CASSPRGGTGELFF. CDR3 in DNA: TGCGCCAGCAGCCCCCGGGGGGGAACCGGGGAGCTGTTTTTT. Using reference TRBV5-1 and TRBJ2-2 for the parts outside the CDR3, the full variable domain is KAGVTQTPRYLIKTRGQQVTLSCSPISGHRSVSWYQQTPGQGLQFLFEYFSETQRNKGNFPGRFSGRQFSNSRSEMNVSTLELGDSALYLCASSPRGGTGELFFGEGSRLTVL.

The V call is TRBV6-1, the J call TRBJ1-2, with 8 bases lining up with TRBD1. This CDR3 spans 15 amino acids. CDR1 MNHNS and CDR2 SASEGT come from the germline V gene. Trimming at V came to 3 bases and at J to 2 bases, leaving 5 bases not matched to a gene. The CDR3 DNA sequence: TGTGCCAGCAGTGACCAGCAGGGGGCCAACTATGGCTACACCTTC. Translated: CASSDQQGANYGYTF.

J is TRBJ2-5 and V is TRBV11-3; 7 bases agree with TRBD1. Per germline, CDR1 SGHNT and CDR2 YENEEA. The CDR3 consists of 15 residues. Losses at the gene ends were 4 bases for V and 2 bases for J; bases not matched to a gene: 7. CDR3: CASSYTRDRQETQYF. CDR3 nucleotides: TGTGCCAGCAGCTACACCCGGGACAGACAAGAGACCCAGTACTTC.